A single sample is the source of the 25 T cell receptor beta chains below, sequenced in a study of cytomegalovirus exposure and HLA in healthy donors. PCR involved 60 Vbeta and 13 Jbeta primers. The repertoire was sequenced with immunoSEQ multiplex PCR; TCRdb's copy has only in-frame clones and lacks some. The data hold roughly 100,000 clones, with approximately 71% observed a single time. Sequenced input: PBMCs. The receptors shown here come from a man aged 35 to 55 in good health and CMV-seronegative.

The chain joins TRBV10-2 to TRBJ2-7; 8 positions match TRBD1. The CDR3 consists of 16 residues. Germline CDR1 WSHSY, CDR2 SAAADI. The trim removed 0 bases at V and 7 bases at J, leaving 11 bases unmatched. This CDR3 reads CASSESIGQGLQEQYF. The CDR3 nucleotides read TGCGCCAGCAGTGAGTCAATAGGACAGGGCCTACAAGAGCAGTACTTC.

The V gene is TRBV7-2, the J gene TRBJ2-5; possibly TRBD2 for D (7 bases). Between the trimmed V and J ends, which lost 1 base and 4 bases, there was a span of 13 bases. Germline V gene data show CDR1 as SGHTA and CDR2 as FQGNSA. The CDR3 has 15 amino acids. CDR3 residues: CASSLGGGARETQYF. The CDR3 DNA reads TGTGCCAGCAGCTTAGGAGGGGGGGCGCGAGAGACCCAGTACTTC.

In DNA, the CDR3 is TGTGCCAGCAGCTTAGGGGGACTAGCCGACAATGAGCAGTTCTTC. Its protein is CASSLGGLADNEQFF. V gene TRBV11-2 combines with J gene TRBJ2-1; 9 nucleotides line up with TRBD2. CDR1 is SGHAT and CDR2 is FQNNGV in the germline V gene. The CDR3 extends over 15 amino acids. The trim removed 1 base at V and 5 bases at J, leaving 3 bases unmatched.

The chain links TRBV10-3 to TRBJ2-5; TRBD1 aligns across 9 bases. The CDR3 totals 16 residues. The junction had 8 bases not matched to a gene; V was cut back by 2 bases and J by 4 bases. CDR1 is ENHRY, CDR2 SYGVKD, per germline. In nucleotides, the CDR3 is TGTGCCATCAGTGAGGGCGACAGGGGGTCCGGAGAGACCCAGTACTTC. Amino acids: CAISEGDRGSGETQYF.

This clone was found once. The gene calls are TRBV5-1 and TRBJ2-5; D uncertain. In germline, CDR1 is SGHRS, CDR2 YFSETQ. Trimming cost V 1 base and J 7 bases, with 14 bases left between them. The CDR3 is made up of 14 amino acids. The CDR3 nucleotides read TGCGCCAGCAGCTTGATGGCAGGATATACGACCCAGTACTTC. Translating gives CASSLMAGYTTQYF.

This chain connects TRBV10-3 to TRBJ2-7; 14 bases fit TRBD2. After removal of 6 bases from V and 6 bases from J, the junction contained 1 base not matched to a gene. CDR3 length: 13 amino acids. Germline loops: CDR1 ENHRY, CDR2 SYGVKD. The DNA of the CDR3 is TGTGCCATCAGCGGACTAGCGGGGGGCGAGCAGTACTTC. Translation gives CAISGLAGGEQYF.

This clone occurred a few times. The chain has TRBV9 and TRBJ2-3, with D perhaps TRBD2 (5 bases). Between the trimmed V and J ends, which lost 1 base and 0 bases, there was a span of 18 bases. The CDR3 length is 18 residues. CDR1 and CDR2 (germline): SGDLS, YYNGEE. CDR3 region: CASSVSSTTGLSTDTQYF. The CDR3, as DNA: TGTGCCAGCAGCGTAAGTTCCACCACCGGACTTAGCACAGATACGCAGTATTTT.

The chain has TRBV13 and TRBJ1-2; 11 positions agree with TRBD1. Losses at the gene ends were 3 bases for V and 8 bases for J; bases not matched to a gene: 8. The CDR3 is 15 residues long. Looked up from germline, CDR1 is PRHDT and CDR2 is FYEKMQ (reference sequence). The CDR3 nucleotides read TGTGCCAGCAGCTTCCGCGGACAGGGGGCGGGCGGCTACACCTTC. It codes for CASSFRGQGAGGYTF. The full variable domain, in which reference TRBV13 and TRBJ1-2 provide the parts outside the CDR3, is AAGVIQSPRHLIKEKRETATLKCYPIPRHDTVYWYQQGPGQDPQFLISFYEKMQSDKGSIPDRFSAQQFSDYHSELNMSSLELGDSALYFCASSFRGQGAGGYTFGSGTRLTVV.

The chain employs TRBV11-2 and TRBJ2-7, with a weak D call TRBD1 (5 bases). V lost 3 bases and J lost 2, with 14 bases in between. CDR1 is SGHAT and CDR2 is FQNNGV in the germline V gene. The CDR3 is 15 amino acids. The CDR3 DNA sequence: TGTGCCAGCAGCTTCGATAGGGGCGCGCCCTACGAGCAGTACTTC. It translates to CASSFDRGAPYEQYF.

The J gene is TRBJ2-7, the V gene TRBV5-1; possibly TRBD2 for D (5 bases). CDR1 is SGHRS, CDR2 YFSETQ, per germline. Trimming stripped 0 bases from V and 4 bases from J, with 14 bases between. This CDR3 is built from 15 residues. The CDR3 loop reads CASSLDPGMEYEQYF. DNA for the CDR3: TGCGCCAGCAGCTTGGACCCCGGGATGGAATACGAGCAGTACTTC.

The chain is built from TRBV5-1 and TRBJ1-2; D is ambiguous. The CDR3 extends over 16 amino acids. Trimming removed 4 bases from V and 1 base from J, with 17 bases in between. CDR1 is SGHRS and CDR2 is YFSETQ in the germline V gene. This chain's CDR3 is CASSTGLLRGNYGYTF. The CDR3 DNA follows: TGCGCCAGCAGCACGGGTCTCTTGCGAGGTAACTATGGCTACACCTTC.

The sample holds one count of this clone. The chain is built from TRBV6-1 and TRBJ1-1; TRBD1 matches at 12 bases. V shed 5 bases, J shed 2 bases, and the junction held 15 bases outside the gene matches. There are 19 residues in the CDR3. Germline V gene data show CDR1 as MNHNS and CDR2 as SASEGT. The CDR3 DNA follows: TGTGCCAGCAGTCAAGTCGGGACAGGGGGCTTATCTCCTAACACTGAAGCTTTCTTT. Protein product: CASSQVGTGGLSPNTEAFF.

The V gene is TRBV28, the J gene TRBJ1-2; D gene uncertain. CDR3 length: 16 residues. Trimming took off 3 bases at V and 2 bases at J, with 16 bases between the two ends. Germline values: CDR1 MDHEN, CDR2 SYDVKM. Here the CDR3 reads CASSLPAPSLNYGYTF. In DNA, the CDR3 is TGTGCCAGCAGTTTGCCAGCCCCTAGCTTGAACTATGGCTACACCTTC.

CDR3 loop: CASSQNRGRTGELFF. CDR3 sequence (DNA): TGTGCCAGCAGTCAGAACAGGGGGCGTACCGGGGAGCTGTTTTTT. The chain uses TRBV5-4 and TRBJ2-2, with 9 bases aligning to TRBD1. The CDR3 loop spans 15 amino acids. Germline loops: CDR1 SGHNT, CDR2 YYREEE (reference sequence). V shed 5 bases and J 5 bases; nucleotides not matched to a gene: 7.

This clone appeared a few times. The chain uses TRBV19 and TRBJ2-1, with 8 bases fitting TRBD2. The V gene's germline CDR1 is LNHDA and CDR2 SQIVND (reference sequence). Trimming at V came to 3 bases and at J to 4 bases, leaving 8 bases not matched to a gene. CDR3 length: 16 amino acids. CDR3 nucleotide sequence: TGTGCCAGTAGTATGGGAGCGGGGGTTAGGTACAATGAGCAGTTCTTC. It codes for CASSMGAGVRYNEQFF.

The chain couples TRBV5-1 to TRBJ2-7; maybe TRBD1 (6 bases). Trimming took 6 bases from V and 2 from J, leaving 21 bases between them. Per the germline V gene, CDR1 is SGHRS and CDR2 is YFSETQ. The CDR3 covers 16 residues. The CDR3 region has the DNA TGCGCCAGCACCTCGGGAACAGGGCCCCAAGCCTACGAGCAGTACTTC. It is translated as CASTSGTGPQAYEQYF.

The chain has TRBV4-1 and TRBJ2-1; 8 bases are shared with TRBD2. Trimming removed 4 bases from V and 1 base from J; junction bases left unmatched: 9. CDR3 length equals 17 residues. Germline V CDR1 and CDR2: MGHRA, YSYEKL. CDR3 DNA: TGCGCCAGCAGCCTAGCCTTAGCGGGGACGTCCTACAATGAGCAGTTCTTC. It specifies CASSLALAGTSYNEQFF.

This chain connects TRBV7-3 to TRBJ2-3; TRBD2 matches 12 bases. Germline V gene data show CDR1 as SGHTA and CDR2 as FQGTGA. This CDR3 contains 15 residues. The V segment lost 5 bases and the J segment 2 bases; nucleotides outside the gene matches: 2. The DNA for the CDR3 is TGTGCCAGCAGCCGACTAGCGGGGGCCACAGATACGCAGTATTTT. Protein product: CASSRLAGATDTQYF. Variable domain in full (rest from reference TRBV7-3 and TRBJ2-3): GAGVSQTPSNKVTEKGKYVELRCDPISGHTALYWYRQSLGQGPEFLIYFQGTGAADDSGLPNDRFFAVRPEGSVSTLKIQRTERGDSAVYLCASSRLAGATDTQYFGPGTRLTVL.

This clone was counted a few times. The J gene is TRBJ2-5, the V gene TRBV5-1, with 7 nucleotides matching TRBD1. This CDR3 region has 15 residues. CDR1 is SGHRS, CDR2 YFSETQ, per germline. Trimming at V came to 4 bases and at J to 4 bases, leaving 10 bases not matched to a gene. CDR3 nucleotide sequence: TGCGCCAGCAGCCGCCGGGACAGAGGATCAGAGACCCAGTACTTC. Its translation: CASSRRDRGSETQYF.

Only a few counts were recorded for this clone. The chain recombines TRBV5-1 with TRBJ2-5; TRBD2 matches at 12 bases. The V gene's germline CDR1 is SGHRS and CDR2 YFSETQ. Trimming cost V 4 bases and J 5 bases; bases outside gene matches: 6. This CDR3 has 15 amino acids. CDR3 nucleotide sequence: TGCGCCAGCAGCGCTAGCGGGGGGGCCTACGAGACCCAGTACTTC. Encoded protein: CASSASGGAYETQYF.

The chain combines TRBV25-1 with TRBJ2-5, with D possibly matching TRBD1 (5 bases). The CDR3 extends over 16 amino acids. Deletions cut 3 bases from V and 1 base from J, with 15 bases between. Germline V lookup: CDR1 MGHDK, CDR2 SYGVNS. Here the CDR3 reads CASSDTREGFQETQYF. The CDR3 DNA is TGTGCCAGCAGTGACACCAGGGAAGGATTCCAAGAGACCCAGTACTTC.

The V gene is TRBV4-2, the J gene TRBJ1-6; no definite D call. The CDR3 spans 14 residues. Germline CDR1 LGHNA, CDR2 YNFKEQ. Trimming stripped 4 bases from V and 5 bases from J, with 9 bases between. The CDR3 sequence is CASSRDTDNSPLHF. The CDR3 DNA is TGTGCCAGCAGCCGAGACACTGATAATTCACCCCTCCACTTT.

A single count supports this clone. The chain is built from TRBV11-2 and TRBJ2-7, with 7 bases aligning to TRBD2. The V and J ends lost 5 bases and 9 bases, in that order; junction bases with no gene match: 4. The CDR3 loop spans 11 amino acids. Germline CDR1 is SGHAT and CDR2 is FQNNGV. CDR3 nucleotides: TGTGCCAGCAGCGGGGGGGTGGTGCAGTACTTC. Encoded protein: CASSGGVVQYF.

The chain is built from TRBV4-1 and TRBJ2-5; 12 bases agree with TRBD2. Trimming at V came to 0 bases and at J to 5 bases, leaving 7 bases not matched to a gene. Germline-derived CDR1 and CDR2 are MGHRA and YSYEKL. The CDR3 totals 17 residues. For the CDR3, the DNA is TGCGCCAGCAGCCAAGAACTGGCTAGCGGGGGGGCGGAGACCCAGTACTTC. It encodes CASSQELASGGAETQYF.

The chain uses TRBV4-1 and TRBJ1-1; D is unclear. Per the germline V gene, CDR1 is MGHRA and CDR2 is YSYEKL. The V end lost 1 base, the J end lost 7 bases, and 10 bases lay between the germline ends. This CDR3 has 13 amino acids. The CDR3 nucleotides are TGCGCCAGCAGCCAAGGAGGGTTTGGTGAAGCTTTCTTT. Protein sequence: CASSQGGFGEAFF.